This T cell receptor beta chain was sequenced during a study of human T cells and chemical hapten exposure. Unfractionated whole blood served as the source for total RNA extraction. The CDR3 has 15 residues. CDR1 is DFQATT and CDR2 is SNEGSKA in the germline V gene (reference sequence). V was clipped by 0 bases and J by 2 bases, with 13 bases between them. Within the library, unique molecular identifiers were attached to each individual cDNA molecule. Each CDR3 protein gets one entry after TCRdb re-called the reads with MiXCR. The sample holds 95,000 to 150,000 distinct CDR3 sequences; over 6.5% are singletons and the top ten take 1.2% to 1.5%.

The chain uses TRBV20-1 and TRBJ2-5; maybe TRBD2 (5 bases). This clonotype originated in a human donor in good health. Some clones in this sample may be carry-over from other donors' samples. Sequenced: whole blood. The CDR3 region is CSARDISRDQETQYF. DNA of the CDR3: TGCAGTGCTAGAGATATATCACGGGATCAAGAGACCCAGTACTTC.